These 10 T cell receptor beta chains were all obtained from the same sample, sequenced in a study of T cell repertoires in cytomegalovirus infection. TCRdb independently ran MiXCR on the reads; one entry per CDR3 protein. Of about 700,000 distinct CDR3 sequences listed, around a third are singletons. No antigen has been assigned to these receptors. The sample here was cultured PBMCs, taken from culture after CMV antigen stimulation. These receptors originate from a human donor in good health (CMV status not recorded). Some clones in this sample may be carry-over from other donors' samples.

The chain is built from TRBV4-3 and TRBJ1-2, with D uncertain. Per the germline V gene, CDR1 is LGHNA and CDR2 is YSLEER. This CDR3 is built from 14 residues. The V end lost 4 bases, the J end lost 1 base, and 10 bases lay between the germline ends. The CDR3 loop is CASSPGRNNYGYTF. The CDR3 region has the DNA TGCGCCAGCAGCCCCGGCCGAAATAACTATGGCTACACCTTC.

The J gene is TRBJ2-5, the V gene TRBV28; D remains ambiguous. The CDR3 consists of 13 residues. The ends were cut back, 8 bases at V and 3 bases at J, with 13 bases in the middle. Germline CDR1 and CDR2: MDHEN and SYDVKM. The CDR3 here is CASAVGLKETQYF. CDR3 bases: TGTGCCAGCGCTGTAGGCCTAAAAGAGACCCAGTACTTC.

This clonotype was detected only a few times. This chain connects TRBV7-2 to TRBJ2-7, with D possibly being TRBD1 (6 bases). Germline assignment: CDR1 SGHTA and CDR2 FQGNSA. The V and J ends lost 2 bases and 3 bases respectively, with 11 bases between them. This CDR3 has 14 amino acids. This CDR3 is CASSLRAGDYEQYF. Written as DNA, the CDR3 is TGTGCCAGCAGCTTAAGGGCAGGGGACTACGAGCAGTACTTC.

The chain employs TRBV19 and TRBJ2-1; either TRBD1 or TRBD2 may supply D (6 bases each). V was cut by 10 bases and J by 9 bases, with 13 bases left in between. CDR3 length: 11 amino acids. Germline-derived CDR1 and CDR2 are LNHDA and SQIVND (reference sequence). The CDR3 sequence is CATRRGGEQFF. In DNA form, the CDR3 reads TGTGCCACTCGCAGGGGAGGTGAGCAGTTCTTC.

This chain's CDR3 is CASSSRGRGQETQYF. CDR3 coding DNA: TGTGCCAGCAGCTCGAGGGGCAGGGGGCAAGAGACCCAGTACTTC. The chain carries TRBV11-2 and TRBJ2-5, with TRBD1 matching over 7 bases. Germline values: CDR1 SGHAT, CDR2 FQNNGV. J gave up 2 bases and V 4 bases, and 7 bases lay outside the gene matches. The CDR3 is 15 amino acids. The full variable domain, in which reference TRBV11-2 and TRBJ2-5 provide the parts outside the CDR3, is EAGVAQSPRYKIIEKRQSVAFWCNPISGHATLYWYQQILGQGPKLLIQFQNNGVVDDSQLPKDRFSAERLKGVDSTLKIQPAKLEDSAVYLCASSSRGRGQETQYFGPGTRLLVL.

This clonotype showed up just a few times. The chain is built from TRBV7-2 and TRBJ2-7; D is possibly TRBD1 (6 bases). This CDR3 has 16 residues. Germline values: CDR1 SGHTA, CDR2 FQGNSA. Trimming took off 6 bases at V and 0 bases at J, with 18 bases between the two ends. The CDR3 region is CASSHFGSTGSYEQYF. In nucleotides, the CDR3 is TGTGCCAGCAGTCATTTTGGCTCGACAGGCTCCTACGAGCAGTACTTC.

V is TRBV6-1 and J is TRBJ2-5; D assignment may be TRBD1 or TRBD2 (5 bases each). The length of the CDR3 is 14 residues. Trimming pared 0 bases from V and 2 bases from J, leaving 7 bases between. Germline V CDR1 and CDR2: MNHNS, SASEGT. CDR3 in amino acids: CASSEAWGQETQYF. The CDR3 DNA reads TGTGCCAGCAGTGAAGCGTGGGGGCAAGAGACCCAGTACTTC.

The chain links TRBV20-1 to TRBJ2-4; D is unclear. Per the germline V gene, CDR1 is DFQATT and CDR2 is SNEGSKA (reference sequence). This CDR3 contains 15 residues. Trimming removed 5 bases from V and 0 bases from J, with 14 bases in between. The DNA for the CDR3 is TGCAGTGCTTCCGTGGAGTCCCTAGCCAAAAACATTCAGTACTTC. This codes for CSASVESLAKNIQYF.

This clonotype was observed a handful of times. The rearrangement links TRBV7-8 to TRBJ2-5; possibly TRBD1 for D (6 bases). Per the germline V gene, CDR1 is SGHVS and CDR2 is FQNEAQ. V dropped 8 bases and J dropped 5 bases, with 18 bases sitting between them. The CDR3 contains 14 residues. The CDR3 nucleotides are TGTGCCAGCTTACAACCCGGGCAGGGGGAGACCCAGTACTTC. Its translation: CASLQPGQGETQYF.

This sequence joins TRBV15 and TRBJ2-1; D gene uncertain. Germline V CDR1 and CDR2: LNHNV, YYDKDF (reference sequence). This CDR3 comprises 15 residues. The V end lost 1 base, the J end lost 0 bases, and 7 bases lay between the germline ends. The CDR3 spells CATSRVGLSYNEQFF. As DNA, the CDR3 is TGTGCCACCAGCAGAGTGGGTCTCTCCTACAATGAGCAGTTCTTC.